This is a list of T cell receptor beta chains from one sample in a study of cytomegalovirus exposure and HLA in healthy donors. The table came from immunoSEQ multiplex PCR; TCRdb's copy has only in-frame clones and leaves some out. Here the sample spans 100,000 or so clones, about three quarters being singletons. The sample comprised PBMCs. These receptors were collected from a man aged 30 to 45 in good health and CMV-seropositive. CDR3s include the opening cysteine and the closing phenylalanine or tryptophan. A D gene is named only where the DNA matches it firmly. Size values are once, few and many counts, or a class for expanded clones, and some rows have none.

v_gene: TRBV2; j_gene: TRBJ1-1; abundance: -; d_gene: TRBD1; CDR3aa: CASSRDRDTEAFF; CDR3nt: TGTGCCAGCAGTCGTGACAGGGACACTGAAGCTTTCTTT
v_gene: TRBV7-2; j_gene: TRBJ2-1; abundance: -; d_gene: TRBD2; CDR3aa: CASSLRLAGLSYNEQFF; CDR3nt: TGTGCCAGCAGCTTGCGGCTAGCGGGCCTCTCCTACAATGAGCAGTTCTTC
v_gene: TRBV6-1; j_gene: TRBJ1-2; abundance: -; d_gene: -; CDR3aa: CASSEGQPNYGYTF; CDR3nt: TGTGCCAGCAGTGAGGGGCAGCCTAACTATGGCTACACCTTC
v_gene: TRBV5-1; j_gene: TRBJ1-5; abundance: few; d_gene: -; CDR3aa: CASSLGRGNQPQHF; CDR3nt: TGCGCCAGCAGCTTGGGCAGGGGCAATCAGCCCCAGCATTTT
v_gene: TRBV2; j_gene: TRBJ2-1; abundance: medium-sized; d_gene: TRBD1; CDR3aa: CASGLGQDVDEQFF; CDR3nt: TGTGCCAGCGGACTGGGACAGGATGTCGATGAGCAGTTCTTC
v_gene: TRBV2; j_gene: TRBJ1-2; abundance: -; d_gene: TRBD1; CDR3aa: CASSEGTGAYGYTF; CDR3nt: TGTGCCAGCAGTGAAGGGACAGGGGCCTATGGCTACACCTTC
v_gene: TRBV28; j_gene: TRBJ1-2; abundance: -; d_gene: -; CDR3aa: CASSFGVLVDPWVISDYGYTF; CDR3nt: TGTGCCAGCAGTTTCGGGGTATTGGTGGACCCATGGGTGATATCGGACTATGGCTACACCTTC
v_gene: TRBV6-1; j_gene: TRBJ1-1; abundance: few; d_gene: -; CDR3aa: CASSDPKWDYTEAFF; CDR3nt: TGTGCCAGCAGTGACCCCAAGTGGGACTACACTGAAGCTTTCTTT
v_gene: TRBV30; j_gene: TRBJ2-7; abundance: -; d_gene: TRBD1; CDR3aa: CAWTLRDRDGGEQYF; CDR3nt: TGTGCCTGGACCCTCCGGGACAGGGATGGAGGCGAGCAGTACTTC
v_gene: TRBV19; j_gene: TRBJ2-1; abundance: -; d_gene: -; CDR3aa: CASSLGASPYNEQLF; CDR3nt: TGTGCCAGTAGTTTGGGGGCTTCTCCGTACAATGAGCAGCTCTTC
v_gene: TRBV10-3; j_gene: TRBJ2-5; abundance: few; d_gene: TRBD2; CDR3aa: CAISESSGGPRYF; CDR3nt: TGTGCCATCAGTGAGTCTAGCGGGGGGCCTAGATACTTC
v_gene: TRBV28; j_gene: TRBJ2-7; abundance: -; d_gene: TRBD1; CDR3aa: CASSRRGQTYGQYF; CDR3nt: TGTGCCAGCAGTCGAAGGGGACAGACCTACGGGCAGTACTTC
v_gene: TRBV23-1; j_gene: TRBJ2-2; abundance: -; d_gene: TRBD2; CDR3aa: CASSRIRGEWTGELFF; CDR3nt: TGCGCCAGCAGTCGCATCCGGGGGGAGTGGACCGGGGAGCTGTTTTTT
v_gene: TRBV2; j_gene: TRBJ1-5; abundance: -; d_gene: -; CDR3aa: CASSAVVSNQPQHF; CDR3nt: TGTGCCAGCAGTGCGGTCGTCAGCAATCAGCCCCAGCATTTT
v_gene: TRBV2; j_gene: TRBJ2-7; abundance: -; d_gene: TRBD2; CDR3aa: CASGGTSGSYEQYF; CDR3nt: TGTGCCAGCGGGGGGACTAGTGGTTCCTACGAGCAGTACTTC
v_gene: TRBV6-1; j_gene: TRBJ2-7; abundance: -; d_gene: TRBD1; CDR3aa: CASVTGVWEQYF; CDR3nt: TGTGCCAGCGTAACAGGGGTCTGGGAGCAGTACTTC
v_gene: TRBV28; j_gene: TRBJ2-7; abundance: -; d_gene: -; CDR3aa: CASSFNYEQYF; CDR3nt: TGTGCCAGCAGTTTCAACTACGAGCAGTACTTC
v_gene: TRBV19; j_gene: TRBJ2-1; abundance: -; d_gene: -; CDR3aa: CASSMVPGVNEQFF; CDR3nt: TGTGCCAGTAGTATGGTGCCAGGTGTTAATGAGCAGTTCTTC
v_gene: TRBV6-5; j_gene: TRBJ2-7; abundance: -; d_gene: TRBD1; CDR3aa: CASRNPGTGVEQYF; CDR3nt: TGTGCCAGCAGAAATCCGGGGACAGGGGTCGAGCAGTACTTC
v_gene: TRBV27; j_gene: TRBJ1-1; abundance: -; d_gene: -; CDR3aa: CASSPNPGSWNTEAFF; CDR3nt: TGTGCCAGCAGTCCCAACCCCGGGAGTTGGAACACTGAAGCTTTCTTT
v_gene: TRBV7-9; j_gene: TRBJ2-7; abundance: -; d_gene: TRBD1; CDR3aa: CASSYPRTGGKLYEQYF; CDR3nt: TGTGCCAGCAGCTACCCGAGGACAGGGGGGAAACTCTACGAGCAGTACTTC
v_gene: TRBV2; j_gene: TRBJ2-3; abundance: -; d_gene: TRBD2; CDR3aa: CASRPGLSTDTQYF; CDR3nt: TGTGCCAGCAGACCGGGACTAAGCACAGATACGCAGTATTTT
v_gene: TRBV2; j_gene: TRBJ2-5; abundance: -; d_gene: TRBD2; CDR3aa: CASSESLAGEETQYF; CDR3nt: TGTGCCAGCAGTGAAAGTCTAGCGGGGGAAGAGACCCAGTACTTC
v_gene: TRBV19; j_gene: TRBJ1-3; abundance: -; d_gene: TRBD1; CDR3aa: CASIATTTGAGNTIYF; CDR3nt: TGTGCCAGTATCGCTACCACGACAGGGGCTGGAAACACCATATATTTT
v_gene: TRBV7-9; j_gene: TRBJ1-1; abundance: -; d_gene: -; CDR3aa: CASSLFAGENTEAFF; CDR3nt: TGTGCCAGCAGCTTATTCGCAGGGGAGAACACTGAAGCTTTCTTT
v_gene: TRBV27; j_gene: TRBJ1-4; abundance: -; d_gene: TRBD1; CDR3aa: CASSFGTANEKLFF; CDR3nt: TGTGCCAGCAGTTTCGGGACAGCTAATGAAAAACTGTTTTTT
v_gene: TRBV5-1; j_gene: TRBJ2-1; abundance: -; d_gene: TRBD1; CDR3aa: CASRPRYRDSVNNEQFF; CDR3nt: TGCGCCAGCAGACCACGTTACAGGGACAGTGTGAACAATGAGCAGTTCTTC
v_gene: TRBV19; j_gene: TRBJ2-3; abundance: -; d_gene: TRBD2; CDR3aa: CASSLLAGGTDTQYF; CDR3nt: TGTGCCAGTAGTTTACTAGCGGGGGGCACAGATACGCAGTATTTT
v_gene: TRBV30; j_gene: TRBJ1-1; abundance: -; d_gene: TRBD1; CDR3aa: CAWRDLYRGGTEAFF; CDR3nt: TGTGCCTGGAGGGACCTCTACAGGGGAGGCACTGAAGCTTTCTTT
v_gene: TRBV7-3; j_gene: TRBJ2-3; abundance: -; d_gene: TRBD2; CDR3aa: CASSSGGAGTDTQYF; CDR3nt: TGTGCCAGCAGCTCCGGGGGGGCTGGGACAGATACGCAGTATTTT
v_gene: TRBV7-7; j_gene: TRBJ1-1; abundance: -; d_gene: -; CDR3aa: CASSLGVGTEAFF; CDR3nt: TGTGCCAGCAGCTTAGGAGTTGGCACTGAAGCTTTCTTT
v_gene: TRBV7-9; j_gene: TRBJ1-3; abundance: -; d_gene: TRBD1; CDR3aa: CSSSLRTGSSGNTIYF; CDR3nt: TGTTCCAGCAGCTTGAGGACAGGCAGCTCTGGAAACACCATATATTTT
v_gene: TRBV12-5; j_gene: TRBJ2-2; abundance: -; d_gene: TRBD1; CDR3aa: CASGRDRGLNTGELFF; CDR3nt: TGTGCTAGTGGTAGAGACAGGGGGCTTAACACCGGGGAGCTGTTTTTT
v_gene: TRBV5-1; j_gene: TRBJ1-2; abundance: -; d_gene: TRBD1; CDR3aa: CASSVGQEDGYTF; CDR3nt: TGCGCCAGCAGCGTAGGACAGGAGGATGGCTACACCTTC
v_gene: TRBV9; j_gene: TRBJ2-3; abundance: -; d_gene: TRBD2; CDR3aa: CASSARPGAGSTDTQYF; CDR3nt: TGTGCCAGCAGCGCCCGTCCGGGAGCGGGGAGCACAGATACGCAGTATTTT
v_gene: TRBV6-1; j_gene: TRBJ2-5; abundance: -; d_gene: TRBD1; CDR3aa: CASSTGGAGTQYF; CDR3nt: TGTGCCAGCAGTACAGGGGGCGCGGGGACCCAGTACTTC
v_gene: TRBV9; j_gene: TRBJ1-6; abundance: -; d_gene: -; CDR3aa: CASSVEGGDSPLHF; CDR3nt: TGTGCCAGCAGCGTAGAGGGGGGGGATTCACCCCTCCACTTT
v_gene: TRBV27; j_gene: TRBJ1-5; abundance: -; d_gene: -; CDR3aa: CASTSDISNQPQHF; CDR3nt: TGTGCCAGCACTTCAGACATTAGCAATCAGCCCCAGCATTTT
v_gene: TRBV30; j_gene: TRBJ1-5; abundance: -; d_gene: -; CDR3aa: CAWNQGISNQPQHF; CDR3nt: TGTGCCTGGAATCAGGGTATTAGTAATCAGCCCCAGCATTTT
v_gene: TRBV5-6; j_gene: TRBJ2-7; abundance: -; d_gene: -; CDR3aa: CASSFGGEPYEQYF; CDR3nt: TGTGCCAGCAGCTTTGGCGGGGAACCCTACGAGCAGTACTTC
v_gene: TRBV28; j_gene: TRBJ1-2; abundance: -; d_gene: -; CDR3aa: CASRITGRGYTF; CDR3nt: TGTGCCAGCAGGATCACAGGGCGCGGCTACACCTTC
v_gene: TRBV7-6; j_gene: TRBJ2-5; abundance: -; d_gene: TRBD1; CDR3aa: CASSLTGGKETQYF; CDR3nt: TGTGCCAGCAGTTTGACAGGGGGCAAGGAGACCCAGTACTTC
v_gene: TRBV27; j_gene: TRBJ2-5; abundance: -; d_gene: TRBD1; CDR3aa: CAASPGGARKETQYF; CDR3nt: TGTGCCGCTTCACCAGGGGGCGCGCGCAAGGAGACCCAGTACTTC
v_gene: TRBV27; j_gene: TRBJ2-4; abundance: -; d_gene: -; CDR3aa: CASSPLRENIQYF; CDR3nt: TGTGCCAGCAGTCCCCTCAGGGAAAACATTCAGTACTTC
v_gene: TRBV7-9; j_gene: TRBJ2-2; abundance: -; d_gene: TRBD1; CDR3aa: CASSTDRGYTGELFF; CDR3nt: TGTGCCAGCAGCACGGACAGGGGGTACACCGGGGAGCTGTTTTTT
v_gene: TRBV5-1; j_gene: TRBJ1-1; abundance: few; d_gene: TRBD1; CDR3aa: CASSDSTGANTEAFF; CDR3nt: TGCGCCAGCAGCGATTCGACAGGGGCGAACACTGAAGCTTTCTTT
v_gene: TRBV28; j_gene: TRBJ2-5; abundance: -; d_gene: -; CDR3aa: CASSTTKVGGETQYF; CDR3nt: TGTGCCAGCAGCACGACAAAGGTGGGGGGTGAGACCCAGTACTTC
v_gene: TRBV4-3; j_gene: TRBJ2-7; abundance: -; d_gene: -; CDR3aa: CASSRDISYEQYF; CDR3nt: TGCGCCAGCAGCCGGGACATTTCCTACGAGCAGTACTTC
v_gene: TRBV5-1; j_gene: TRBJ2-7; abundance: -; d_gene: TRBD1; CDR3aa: CASSLASKGTSGQSYEQYF; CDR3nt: TGCGCCAGCAGCTTGGCCTCTAAGGGCACTTCGGGACAGAGCTACGAGCAGTACTTC
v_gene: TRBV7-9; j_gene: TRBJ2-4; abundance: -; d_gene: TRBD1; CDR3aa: CASSPGGTAFKNIQYF; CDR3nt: TGTGCCAGCAGCCCAGGGGGAACCGCTTTCAAAAACATTCAGTACTTC
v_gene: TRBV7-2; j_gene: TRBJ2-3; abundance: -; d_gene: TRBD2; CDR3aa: CASSLGLAGGLSITDTQYF; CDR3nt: TGTGCCAGCAGCCTAGGACTAGCGGGGGGTCTTTCAATCACAGATACGCAGTATTTT
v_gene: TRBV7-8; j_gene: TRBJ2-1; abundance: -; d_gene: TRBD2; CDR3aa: CASSERLALYNEQFF; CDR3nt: TGTGCCAGCAGCGAACGACTAGCCCTATACAATGAGCAGTTCTTC
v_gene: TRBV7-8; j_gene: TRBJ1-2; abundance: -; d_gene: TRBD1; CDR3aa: CASSPRTGRGGYTF; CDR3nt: TGTGCCAGCAGCCCTCGGACAGGGAGGGGTGGCTACACCTTC